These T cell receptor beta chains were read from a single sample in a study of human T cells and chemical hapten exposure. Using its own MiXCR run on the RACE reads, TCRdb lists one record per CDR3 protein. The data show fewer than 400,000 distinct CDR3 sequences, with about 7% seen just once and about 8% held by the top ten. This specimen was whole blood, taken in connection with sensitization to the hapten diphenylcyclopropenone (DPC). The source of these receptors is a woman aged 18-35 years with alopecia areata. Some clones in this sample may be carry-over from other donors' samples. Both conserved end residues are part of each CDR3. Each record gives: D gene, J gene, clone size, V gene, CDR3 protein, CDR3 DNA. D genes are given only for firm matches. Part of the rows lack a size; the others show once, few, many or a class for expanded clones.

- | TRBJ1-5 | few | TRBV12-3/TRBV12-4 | CASSFQGLGNQPQHF | TGTGCCAGCAGTTTCCAGGGGCTCGGCAATCAGCCCCAGCATTTT
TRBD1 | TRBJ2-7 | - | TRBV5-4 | CASSPRDSPYEQYF | TGTGCCAGCAGCCCTAGGGACAGCCCCTACGAGCAGTACTTC
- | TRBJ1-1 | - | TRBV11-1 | CASSFREPTNEAFF | TGTGCCAGCAGCTTCCGGGAGCCAACGAATGAAGCTTTCTTT
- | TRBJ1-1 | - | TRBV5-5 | CASSLLGNFAEAFF | TGTGCCAGCAGCTTACTGGGGAATTTCGCTGAAGCTTTCTTT
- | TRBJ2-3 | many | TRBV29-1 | CSVDNQGDTQYF | TGCAGCGTTGACAACCAGGGAGATACGCAGTATTTT
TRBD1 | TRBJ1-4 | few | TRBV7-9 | CASSPRDRADEKLFF | TGTGCCAGCAGCCCCCGGGACAGGGCGGATGAAAAACTGTTTTTT
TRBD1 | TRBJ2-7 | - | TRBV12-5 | CASAPRGFYEQYF | TGTGCTAGTGCCCCCAGGGGGTTCTACGAGCAGTACTTC
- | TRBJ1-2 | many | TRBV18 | CASSPQEVHDRYGYTF | TGTGCCAGCTCACCACAGGAGGTCCACGATAGATATGGCTACACCTTC
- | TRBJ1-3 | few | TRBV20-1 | CSARTGSWYHSGNTIYF | TGCAGTGCTAGAACGGGATCCTGGTACCACTCTGGAAACACCATATATTTT
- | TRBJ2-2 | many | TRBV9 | CASSVAGSTGELFF | TGTGCCAGCAGCGTAGCTGGTTCCACCGGGGAGCTGTTTTTT
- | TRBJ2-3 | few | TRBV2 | CASSDFPRGTDTQYF | TGTGCCAGCAGTGATTTCCCCCGGGGCACAGATACGCAGTATTTT
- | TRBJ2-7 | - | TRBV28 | CASSLLKHEQYF | TGTGCCAGCAGTCTACTAAAACACGAGCAGTACTTC
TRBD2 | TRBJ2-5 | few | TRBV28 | CASSLSGGKETQYF | TGTGCCAGCAGTTTATCCGGGGGGAAAGAGACCCAGTACTTC
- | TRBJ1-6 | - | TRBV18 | CASSMTGQNSPLHF | TGTGCCAGCTCAATGACAGGACAGAATTCACCCCTCCACTTT
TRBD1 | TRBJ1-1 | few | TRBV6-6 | CASSKKQGDTEAFF | TGTGCCAGCAGTAAAAAGCAGGGGGACACTGAAGCTTTCTTT
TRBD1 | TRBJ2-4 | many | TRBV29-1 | CSVETRGQGKNIQYF | TGCAGCGTTGAAACCCGCGGACAGGGCAAAAACATTCAGTACTTC
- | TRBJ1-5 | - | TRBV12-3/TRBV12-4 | CASSSSQGHQPQHF | TGTGCCAGCAGTTCATCGCAGGGGCATCAGCCCCAGCATTTT
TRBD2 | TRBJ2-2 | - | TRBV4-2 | CASSLLAGGSGELFF | TGTGCCAGCAGCCTTCTAGCGGGCGGGTCCGGGGAGCTGTTTTTT
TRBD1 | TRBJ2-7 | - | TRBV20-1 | CSALYPGQGYEQYF | TGCAGTGCTCTTTATCCGGGACAGGGTTACGAGCAGTACTTC
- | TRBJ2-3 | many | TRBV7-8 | CASSWGFADTQYF | TGTGCCAGCAGCTGGGGATTTGCAGATACGCAGTATTTT
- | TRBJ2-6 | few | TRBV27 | CASRSISGANVLTF | TGTGCCAGCCGGTCGATCTCTGGGGCCAACGTCCTGACTTTC
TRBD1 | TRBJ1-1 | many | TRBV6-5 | CASSYSRGKAEAFF | TGTGCCAGCAGTTACAGCAGGGGGAAGGCTGAAGCTTTCTTT
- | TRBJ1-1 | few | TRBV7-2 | CASSRQSNTEAFF | TGTGCCAGCAGCCGACAGAGCAACACTGAAGCTTTCTTT
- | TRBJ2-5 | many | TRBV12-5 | CASGFLPNQETQYF | TGTGCTAGTGGTTTCCTCCCAAACCAAGAGACCCAGTACTTC
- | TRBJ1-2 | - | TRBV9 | CASSATRETDLFHYGYTF | TGTGCCAGCAGCGCCACCCGGGAGACAGATCTTTTCCACTATGGCTACACCTTC
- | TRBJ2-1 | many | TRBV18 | CASSPYVRGADEQFF | TGTGCCAGCTCACCATACGTGAGGGGGGCGGATGAGCAGTTCTTC
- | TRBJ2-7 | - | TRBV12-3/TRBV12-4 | CASSLSPGRSTEQYF | TGTGCCAGCAGTTTATCTCCGGGACGGTCTACTGAGCAGTACTTC
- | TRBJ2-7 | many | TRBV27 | CASGRGAYEQYF | TGTGCCAGCGGACGGGGAGCCTACGAGCAGTACTTC
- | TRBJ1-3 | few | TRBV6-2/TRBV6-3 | CASRNSGSGNTIYF | TGTGCCAGCAGAAACTCCGGTAGTGGAAACACCATATATTTT
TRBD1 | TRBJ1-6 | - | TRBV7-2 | CASSLDRGLLHF | TGTGCCAGCAGCTTAGACAGGGGGCTCCTCCACTTT
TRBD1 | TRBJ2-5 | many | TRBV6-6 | CASSPGGLETQYF | TGTGCCAGCAGTCCAGGGGGCTTGGAGACCCAGTACTTC
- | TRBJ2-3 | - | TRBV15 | CATRASSTDTQYF | TGTGCCACTCGGGCATCTAGCACAGATACGCAGTATTTT
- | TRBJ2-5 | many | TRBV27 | CASRSITTGSKETQYF | TGTGCCAGCAGATCTATTACGACAGGCTCAAAAGAGACCCAGTACTTC
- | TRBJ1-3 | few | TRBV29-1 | CSVWPEGNTIYF | TGCAGCGTTTGGCCAGAAGGAAACACCATATATTTT
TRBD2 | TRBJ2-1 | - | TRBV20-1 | CSASSGASGVSDYNEQFF | TGCAGTGCTAGTAGTGGAGCTAGCGGGGTTTCAGACTACAATGAGCAGTTCTTC
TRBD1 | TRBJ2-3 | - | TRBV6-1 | CASSRTGMALGTDTQYF | TGTGCCAGCAGCAGGACAGGGATGGCACTAGGCACAGATACGCAGTATTTT
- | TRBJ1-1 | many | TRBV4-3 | CASSQRVVGGLMNTEAFF | TGCGCCAGCAGCCAACGTGTGGTTGGGGGCCTAATGAACACTGAAGCTTTCTTT
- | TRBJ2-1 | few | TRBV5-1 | CASSNQGSNEQFF | TGCGCCAGCAGCAACCAGGGGAGCAATGAGCAGTTCTTC
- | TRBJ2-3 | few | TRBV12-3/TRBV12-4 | CATSNPGRTDTQYF | TGTGCCACCAGCAATCCGGGACGCACAGATACGCAGTATTTT
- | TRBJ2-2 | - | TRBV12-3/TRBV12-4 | CASQGEITGELFF | TGTGCCAGCCAGGGTGAAATTACCGGGGAGCTGTTTTTT
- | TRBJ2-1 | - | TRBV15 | CATSRGNSYNEQFF | TGTGCCACCAGCAGAGGAAATTCCTACAATGAGCAGTTCTTC
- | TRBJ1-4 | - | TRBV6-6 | CASSYPPGIGTANEKLFF | TGTGCCAGCAGTTACCCCCCCGGGATAGGCACTGCTAATGAAAAACTGTTTTTT
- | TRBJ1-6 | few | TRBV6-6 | CASRDLRNSPLHF | TGTGCCAGCCGGGACTTGAGGAATTCACCCCTCCACTTT
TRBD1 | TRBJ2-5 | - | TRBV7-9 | CASSPTGQKETQYF | TGTGCCAGCAGCCCGACGGGACAGAAAGAGACCCAGTACTTC
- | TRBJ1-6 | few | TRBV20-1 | CSALSAGQDNSPLHF | TGCAGTGCTTTATCAGCGGGACAAGATAATTCACCCCTCCACTTT
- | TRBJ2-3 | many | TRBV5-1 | CASSLLPPRGTDTQYF | TGCGCCAGCAGCTTGTTACCTCCCAGGGGCACAGATACGCAGTATTTT
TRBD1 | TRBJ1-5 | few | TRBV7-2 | CASSPGPIRGGQPQHF | TGTGCCAGCAGCCCCGGCCCGATCAGGGGGGGTCAGCCCCAGCATTTT
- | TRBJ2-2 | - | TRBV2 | CASSGPENGGPNTGELFF | TGTGCCAGCAGTGGACCCGAGAATGGGGGCCCGAACACCGGGGAGCTGTTTTTT
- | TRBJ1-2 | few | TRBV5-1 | CASSLAGPANYGYTF | TGCGCCAGCAGCTTGGCAGGGCCTGCTAACTATGGCTACACCTTC
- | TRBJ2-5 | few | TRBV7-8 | CASSHGGTKETQYF | TGTGCCAGCAGCCATGGGGGCACGAAAGAGACCCAGTACTTC
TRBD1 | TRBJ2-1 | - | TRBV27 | CASSLNRGEGEQFF | TGTGCCAGCAGTTTAAACAGGGGCGAGGGTGAGCAGTTCTTC